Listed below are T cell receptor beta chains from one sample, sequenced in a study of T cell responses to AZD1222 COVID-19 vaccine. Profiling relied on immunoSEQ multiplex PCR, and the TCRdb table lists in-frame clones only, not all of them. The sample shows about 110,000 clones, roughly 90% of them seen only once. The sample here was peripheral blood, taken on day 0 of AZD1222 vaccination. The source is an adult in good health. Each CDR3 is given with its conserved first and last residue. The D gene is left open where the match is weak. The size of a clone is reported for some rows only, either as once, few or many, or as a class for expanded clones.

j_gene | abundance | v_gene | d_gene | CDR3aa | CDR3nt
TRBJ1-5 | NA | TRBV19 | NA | CASSIWTDSNQPQHF | TGTGCCAGTAGTATCTGGACGGATAGCAATCAGCCCCAGCATTTT
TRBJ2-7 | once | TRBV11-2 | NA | CASSLGLYEQYF | TGTGCCAGCAGCTTAGGTCTATACGAGCAGTACTTC
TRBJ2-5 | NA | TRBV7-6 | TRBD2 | CASSVGGWETQYF | TGTGCCAGCAGCGTGGGAGGGTGGGAGACCCAGTACTTC
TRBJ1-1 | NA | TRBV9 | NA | CASSVQGSGNTEAFF | TGTGCCAGCAGCGTTCAGGGGTCGGGGAACACTGAAGCTTTCTTT
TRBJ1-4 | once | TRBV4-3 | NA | CASSRKRRATNEKLFF | TGCGCCAGCAGCCGTAAGAGGCGTGCAACTAATGAAAAACTGTTTTTT
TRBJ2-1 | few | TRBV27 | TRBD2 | CASSFLAGGHEQFF | TGTGCCAGCAGTTTCCTAGCGGGAGGGCATGAGCAGTTCTTC
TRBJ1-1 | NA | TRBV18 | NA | CASSQGGDTEAFF | TGTGCCAGCTCACAGGGGGGAGACACTGAAGCTTTCTTT
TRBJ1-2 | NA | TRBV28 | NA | CASMVTAYGYTF | TGTGCCAGCATGGTAACAGCCTATGGCTACACCTTC
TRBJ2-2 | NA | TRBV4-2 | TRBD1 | CASSQDAGQGLLFF | TGTGCCAGCAGCCAAGATGCGGGACAGGGGCTTCTGTTTTTT
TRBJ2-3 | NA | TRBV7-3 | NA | CASSSLASTDTQYF | TGTGCCAGCAGCTCCTTAGCGAGCACAGATACGCAGTATTTT
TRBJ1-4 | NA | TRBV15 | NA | CATSPSTNEKLFF | TGTGCCACCAGCCCCTCAACTAATGAAAAACTGTTTTTT
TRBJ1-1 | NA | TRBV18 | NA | CASSPPGANTEAFF | TGTGCCAGCTCACCACCAGGGGCGAACACTGAAGCTTTCTTT
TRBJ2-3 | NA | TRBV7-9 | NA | CASSPESRPDTQYF | TGTGCCAGCAGCCCCGAAAGCCGACCGGATACGCAGTATTTT
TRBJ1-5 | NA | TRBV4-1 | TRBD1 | CASSQDSEGTGWNQPQHF | TGCGCCAGCAGCCAAGATTCGGAAGGGACAGGGTGGAATCAGCCCCAGCATTTT
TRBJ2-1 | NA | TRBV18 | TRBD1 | CASSRDRGDNEQFF | TGTGCCAGCTCCCGGGACAGGGGCGACAATGAGCAGTTCTTC